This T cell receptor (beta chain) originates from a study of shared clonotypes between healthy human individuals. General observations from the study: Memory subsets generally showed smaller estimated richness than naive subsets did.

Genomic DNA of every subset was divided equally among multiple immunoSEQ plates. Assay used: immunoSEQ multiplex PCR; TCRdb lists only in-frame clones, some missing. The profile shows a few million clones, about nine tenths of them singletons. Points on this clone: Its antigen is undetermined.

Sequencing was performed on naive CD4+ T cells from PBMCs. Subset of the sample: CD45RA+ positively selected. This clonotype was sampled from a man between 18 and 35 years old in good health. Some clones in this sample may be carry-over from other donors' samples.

The CDR3 protein is CASRHWRLASGEQYF. Written as DNA, the CDR3 is TGTGCCAGCAGACACTGGAGGCTAGCGTCAGGCGAGCAGTACTTC. This chain joins TRBV7-7 and TRBJ2-7; weak D call: TRBD2 (6 bases). The V end lost 6 bases, the J end lost 6 bases, and 21 bases lay between the germline ends. This CDR3 has 15 amino acids. Germline V gene lookup returns CDR1 SSHAT and CDR2 FNYEAQ (reference sequence).